This T cell receptor beta chain was obtained from a study of shared clonotypes between healthy human individuals. Study summary: For every donor, three CD4 naive, three CD4 memory, two CD8 naive and one CD8 memory plates were used.

With regard to this clone: The target antigen is unknown.

Sequencing used immunoSEQ multiplex PCR; TCRdb keeps in-frame clones, though not all of them. The table shows over a million clones, with approximately 80% occurring only once. General study findings and limits: Generation probabilities were higher for clonotypes shared across all four sorted-subset donors than for unshared ones.

The receptor was derived from a young man in good health. Some clones in this sample may be carry-over from other donors' samples. The sequencing sample was made of memory CD4+ T cells from PBMCs. Subset denoted: CD45RA-negative fraction.

The CDR3 sequence: CASSLAGTPGADTQYF. As DNA, the CDR3 is TGCGCCAGCAGCTTGGCCGGGACACCAGGCGCAGATACGCAGTATTTT. The genes are TRBV5-1 and TRBJ2-3; possible D gene TRBD1, 6 bases. The V end was cut by 0 bases, the J end by 4 bases, with 15 bases between. This CDR3 contains 16 residues. The germline V gene encodes CDR1 SGHRS and CDR2 YFSETQ.